These 22 T cell receptor beta chains were sequenced from one sample in a study of T cells in Graves' hyperthyroidism and ophthalmopathy. There were TCR beta CDR3 regions amplified from RNA transcripts. The primer set for the first-round RT-PCR of the TCR CDR3 was HTBI. TCRdb ran MiXCR on the multiplex PCR reads and lists one entry per CDR3 protein. This table has approximately 560,000 distinct CDR3 sequences, more than 45% appearing once. The specimen was peripheral blood or thyroid tissue (not recorded which). The receptor source for this set is a woman aged 18-29 years with Graves' hyperthyroidism.

This clonotype was detected only a few times. CDR3 in DNA: TGCAGTGCTAGAGTTGGTCCGTATAATTCACCCCTCCACTTT. Translation gives CSARVGPYNSPLHF. The chain carries TRBV20-1 and TRBJ1-6; no clear D gene. The CDR3 contains 14 residues. The V gene's germline CDR1 is DFQATT and CDR2 SNEGSKA (reference sequence). Between the trimmed V and J ends, which lost 1 base and 4 bases, there was a span of 8 bases.

The table lists this clonotype with many counts. This rearrangement joins TRBV10-2 to TRBJ2-5, with D maybe TRBD2 (5 bases). Trimming pared 6 bases from V and 5 bases from J, leaving 19 bases between. CDR1 and CDR2 from the germline V gene are WSHSY and SAAADI. The CDR3 loop spans 15 amino acids. DNA of the CDR3: TGCGCCAGCAGCAGAGAGGGTGGGAACAAGGAGACCCAGTACTTC. Its translation: CASSREGGNKETQYF.

The sample holds many counts of this clonotype. This rearrangement joins TRBV2 to TRBJ2-7; D assignment may be TRBD1 or TRBD2 (5 bases each). The CDR3 runs to 13 residues. From germline, CDR1 is SNHLY and CDR2 FYNNEI. V dropped 7 bases and J dropped 1 base, with 11 bases sitting between them. CDR3 sequence (DNA): TGTGCCAGCATCGGGGCTCGGTCCTACGAGCAGTACTTC. Translating it yields CASIGARSYEQYF.

CDR3 in amino acids: CASSYPADTQYF. The CDR3 bases are TGTGCCAGCAGCTACCCGGCAGATACGCAGTATTTT. The chain links TRBV2 to TRBJ2-3; no definite D call. CDR1 is SNHLY, CDR2 FYNNEI, per germline. This CDR3 is built from 12 residues. Trimming removed 6 bases at V and 4 bases at J, with 8 bases between.

The chain combines TRBV7-9 with TRBJ2-7, with TRBD2 as a possible D gene (6 bases). CDR1 is SEHNR, CDR2 FQNEAQ, per germline (reference sequence). This CDR3 comprises 14 residues. The V gene lost 1 base and the J gene lost 3 bases, with 10 bases spanning the gap. This CDR3 reads CASSLVRRDYEQYF. In DNA form, the CDR3 reads TGTGCCAGCAGCTTAGTCCGGCGGGACTACGAGCAGTACTTC.

The rearrangement joins TRBV2 to TRBJ1-2, with D possibly matching TRBD1 (6 bases). The V and J ends lost 9 bases and 11 bases respectively, with 13 bases between them. Looked up from germline, CDR1 is SNHLY and CDR2 is FYNNEI. This CDR3 is 10 amino acids long. CDR3 sequence reads: CARALGGYTF. CDR3 sequence (DNA): TGTGCCAGGGCATTAGGGGGGTACACCTTC.

With respect to this clonotype: Since the CDR3 does not end with the conserved phenylalanine or tryptophan, this likely comes from a read error. The chain couples TRBV7-8 to TRBJ1-2; D is unclear. This CDR3 comprises 13 residues. Germline CDR1 is SGHVS and CDR2 is FQNEAQ. V was clipped by 3 bases and J by 6 bases, with 11 bases between them. Here the CDR3 reads CASSFGRFDGYTV. CDR3 in DNA: TGTGCCAGCAGCTTTGGCAGGTTTGATGGCTACACCGTC.

This clonotype was detected only once. A much larger clone differs from this one at a single base, so this may be a read error. J is TRBJ1-5 and V is TRBV2; the D is unclear. V gave up 5 bases and J gave up 4 bases, with 9 bases separating them. Germline V lookup: CDR1 SNHLY, CDR2 FYNNEI. This CDR3 comprises 13 residues. The chain's CDR3 is CASSSSYNQPQHF. The CDR3 DNA sequence: TGTGCCAGCAGTTCCTCGTATAATCAGCCCCAGCATTTT.

In the case of this clonotype: One base away lies a much larger clone, so this may be a sequencing read error. The chain employs TRBV7-9 and TRBJ1-1; D gene uncertain. Germline CDR1 SEHNR, CDR2 FQNEAQ (reference sequence). The CDR3 loop spans 14 amino acids. The CDR3 loop is CAGSLSPRNTEAFF. The CDR3 nucleotides read TGTGCCGGCAGCTTATCCCCCCGGAACACTGAAGCTTTCTTT.

The gene calls are TRBV7-2 and TRBJ1-1; 7 nucleotides match TRBD1. This CDR3 contains 13 residues. V lost 5 bases and J lost 8; bases outside the gene matches: 8. Per the germline V gene, CDR1 is SGHTA and CDR2 is FQGNSA. The CDR3 region is CASSQTPTGEAFF. The CDR3 DNA follows: TGTGCCAGCAGCCAAACCCCGACAGGGGAAGCTTTCTTT.

Comments on this clonotype: Given a much more abundant clone one base away, this may be a read error. The chain is built from TRBV7-9 and TRBJ1-1; perhaps TRBD1 as D (5 bases). Germline CDR1 SEHNR, CDR2 FQNEAQ (reference sequence). CDR3 length: 14 amino acids. The V end lost 1 base, the J end lost 3 bases, and 9 bases lay between the germline ends. The CDR3 nucleotides read TGTGCCAGCAGCTTAGGGGCGGGGGACACTGAAGCTTTCTTT. Amino acid sequence: CASSLGAGDTEAFF.

This clonotype was counted at least ten times. J is TRBJ2-5 and V is TRBV10-1; tentative D call: TRBD1 (5 bases). The CDR3 loop spans 13 amino acids. Looked up from germline, CDR1 is WNHNN and CDR2 is SYGVQD (reference sequence). Trimming cost V 0 bases and J 5 bases, with 7 bases left between them. Here the CDR3 reads CASSESQGETQYF. CDR3 nucleotide sequence: TGCGCCAGCAGTGAGTCCCAGGGCGAGACCCAGTACTTC.

V is TRBV29-1 and J is TRBJ2-2, with TRBD2 matching over 11 bases. The CDR3 is 14 residues long. Germline CDR1 is SQVTM and CDR2 is ANQGSEA. With V trimmed by 6 bases and J by 8 bases, 8 bases remained unmatched. CDR3 nucleotide sequence: TGCAGCGTGGTAGCGGGAGGGCCTGGGGGGGAGCTGTTTTTT. Translating it yields CSVVAGGPGGELFF.

The V call is TRBV7-6, the J call TRBJ1-1; a weak D match, TRBD1 (6 bases). Germline V gives CDR1 SGHVS, CDR2 FNYEAQ. V was pared by 7 bases and J by 1 base, with 10 bases between. The CDR3 totals 13 residues. CDR3 loop: CASTGGGNTEAFF. The CDR3 DNA reads as TGTGCCAGCACTGGGGGCGGGAACACTGAAGCTTTCTTT.

This clonotype came up a few times. The genes are TRBV20-1 and TRBJ2-7; 10 bases are shared with TRBD2. CDR1 DFQATT and CDR2 SNEGSKA come from the germline V gene (reference sequence). V shed 2 bases and J 1 base; nucleotides not matched to a gene: 5. CDR3 length equals 15 residues. Here the CDR3 DNA reads TGCAGTGCTAGATGGGCTAGCGGGAGTTCCTACGAGCAGTACTTC. Encoded protein: CSARWASGSSYEQYF.

Turning to this clonotype: Because it lacks the conserved phenylalanine or tryptophan at the end, this CDR3 is likely a read error. This sequence joins TRBV7-2 and TRBJ2-7; 7 bases agree with TRBD1. V lost 5 bases to trimming and J lost 3 bases; unmatched junction nucleotides: 4. The CDR3 extends over 13 amino acids. The germline CDR1 and CDR2 sequences are SGHTA and FQGNSA. CDR3 region: CASSLGTVYEQYL. CDR3 nucleotides: TGTGCCAGCAGCCTCGGGACAGTCTACGAGCAGTACCTC.

V and J are TRBV20-1 and TRBJ1-5; D not resolved. Germline V gives CDR1 DFQATT, CDR2 SNEGSKA (reference sequence). CDR3 length equals 13 residues. V was shortened by 3 bases and J by 3 bases, with 9 bases between the two germline ends. The CDR3 nucleotides read TGCAGTGCTAGCCAGGACTCCAATCAGCCCCAGCATTTT. Its translation is CSASQDSNQPQHF.

The table lists this clonotype with a count of one. In DNA form, the CDR3 reads TGCAGTGCTGAACCGGGACAGGCTAATTCACCCCTCCACTTT. It specifies CSAEPGQANSPLHF. V usage is TRBV20-1 and J usage is TRBJ1-6; 8 bases align to TRBD1. The CDR3 length is 14 residues. Trimming removed 5 bases from V and 6 bases from J; junction bases left unmatched: 6. Per germline, CDR1 DFQATT and CDR2 SNEGSKA (reference sequence).

The rearrangement uses TRBV20-1 and TRBJ2-6, with a possible D match to TRBD1 (6 bases). Germline V gene data show CDR1 as DFQATT and CDR2 as SNEGSKA (reference sequence). There are 16 residues in the CDR3. With 2 bases removed from V and 0 bases from J, the gap between germline ends came to 11 bases. Here the CDR3 reads CSARWTASSGANVLTF. CDR3 sequence (DNA): TGCAGTGCTAGATGGACAGCTAGCTCTGGGGCCAACGTCCTGACTTTC.

The chain is built from TRBV20-1 and TRBJ1-5, with 8 bases fitting TRBD1. CDR1 is DFQATT, CDR2 SNEGSKA, per germline (reference sequence). CDR3 length equals 16 residues. J lost 2 bases, V lost 0 bases, and 6 bases had no gene match. The CDR3 coding sequence is TGCAGTGCTAGAGATCCCAGGGGGCTGCGCAATCAGCCCCAGCATTTT. It translates to CSARDPRGLRNQPQHF.

V is TRBV7-2 and J is TRBJ2-2; TRBD1 might be the D (6 bases). CDR1 is SGHTA and CDR2 is FQGNSA in the germline V gene. The CDR3 loop spans 15 amino acids. Trimming removed 8 bases from V and 1 base from J, with 14 bases in between. The chain's CDR3 is CASANRDLNTGELFF. The CDR3 DNA reads as TGTGCCAGCGCTAACAGGGACCTGAACACCGGGGAGCTGTTTTTT.

This rearrangement joins TRBV20-1 to TRBJ2-2; D is possibly TRBD1 (5 bases). V dropped 3 bases and J dropped 5 bases, with 10 bases sitting between them. CDR1 and CDR2 (germline): DFQATT, SNEGSKA (reference sequence). This CDR3 region has 13 residues. CDR3 amino acids: CSASFRETGELFF. CDR3 nucleotides: TGCAGTGCTAGTTTCAGGGAAACCGGGGAGCTGTTTTTT.